The clone carrying this T cell receptor (beta chain) was found once. There are 13 residues in the CDR3. Germline V gene data show CDR1 as MGHRA and CDR2 as YSYEKL. The V end lost 0 bases, the J end lost 7 bases, and 7 bases lay between the germline ends. Authors' processing steps: Reference gene primer amplification yielded estimated nucleated cell counts. Generated by immunoSEQ multiplex PCR, the TCRdb table keeps only in-frame clones and is missing some. The V and J calls and clone size come from that table; D and trimming were worked out from the DNA. The data show about 190,000 clones, roughly 80% seen once. The entry originates in a study of blood T cell repertoires in COVID-19. Study context: Sources were T cells, B-cell-depleted T cells, or PBMCs; the material itself was cDNA or gDNA.

This receptor was identified in a woman between 55 and 75 years old with COVID-19, enrolled during active disease. Sequenced sample: peripheral blood. The rearrangement joins TRBV4-1 to TRBJ1-5; D gene unclear. The CDR3 reads CASSQDAEQPQHF. The CDR3 DNA is TGCGCCAGCAGCCAAGATGCTGAGCAGCCCCAGCATTTT.